This TCR beta chain was sequenced during a study of post-analysis software for immune sequencing data. Study as a whole: Some patients lacked subtype; others had relapsing-remitting, secondary progressive or progressive-relapsing disease. Regarding the study as a whole: The normalized Chao1 diversity of multiple sclerosis patients was significantly lower than that of controls. A few TRBV segments (TRBV5-6, TRBV5-1 and TRBV20-1 among them) occurred more frequently in patients than in controls.

To note about this clonotype: What it binds is unknown.

The V end was cut by 0 bases, the J end by 0 bases, with 8 bases between. The germline gives CDR1 SQVTM, CDR2 ANQGSEA. This CDR3 is built from 14 residues. Each TCR beta cDNA library carried unique molecular identifiers. Out of 1 to 10 million T cells, a few hundred thousand cDNA molecules were generated. TCRdb re-called the PCR reads with MiXCR, one entry per CDR3 protein. The sample includes hundreds of thousands of distinct CDR3 sequences, under 70% seen only once; the top ten take 4.6%. The receptor's source is a girl aged 10 to 17 with multiple sclerosis. The J gene is TRBJ1-1, the V gene TRBV29-1; unclear D gene. The material sequenced was blood. Here the CDR3 reads CSVEEWTVNTEAFF. CDR3 coding DNA: TGCAGCGTTGAAGAATGGACGGTGAACACTGAAGCTTTCTTT.